The 10 T cell receptor beta chains reported below all come from one sample, sequenced in a study of T cell clonality in common variable immunodeficiency. Profiled with immunoSEQ multiplex PCR; TCRdb holds only in-frame clones, not every one. The sample holds some 45,000 clones, and no clone turns up only once. The sample comprised peripheral blood mononuclear cells. Receptors originate from a person aged 18 to 75 in good health.

In this sample, this clone turned up many times. The read comes to an end 3 residues before the CDR3 does, leaving the germline J gene to fill in the end. The chain recombines TRBV12-3 or TRBV12-4 with TRBJ1-6; the match to TRBD1 covers 9 bases. V gave up 10 bases and J gave up 3 bases; unmatched junction bases: 4. The CDR3 has 14 residues. The sequenced part of the CDR3 DNA is TGTGCCACGCTGACAGGGGGCTATAATTCACCC. Residues: CATLTGGYNSP. The CDR3 as a whole reads CATLTGGYNSPLHF.

This clone occurred many times. Coverage ceases 3 residues before the CDR3 finishes, and the germline J gene fills in the end. The V call is TRBV5-1, the J call TRBJ2-5, with D possibly being TRBD1 (5 bases). The length of the CDR3 is 16 residues. V was shortened by 0 bases and J by 2 bases, with 14 bases between the two germline ends. The V gene's germline CDR1 is SGHRS and CDR2 YFSETQ. CDR3 DNA (partial): TGCGCCAGCAGCTTGGTGGGCTGGGGCCAGCAAGAGACC. It translates to CASSLVGWGQQET. The entire CDR3 reads CASSLVGWGQQETQYF.

This clone was counted many times. The read falls 3 residues short of the CDR3 end, and the missing part is taken from the germline J gene. This sequence joins TRBV12-3 or TRBV12-4 and TRBJ2-7; D gene ambiguous. V was shortened by 4 bases and J by 3 bases, with 7 bases between the two germline ends. The CDR3 length is 12 residues. CDR3 region: CASSSLYYEQYF. CDR3 DNA (partial): TGTGCCAGCAGTTCCCTTTACTACGAG.

The table lists this clone with many counts. The CDR3 protein is CASGLGLDQPQHF. The covered CDR3 bases are TGTGCTAGTGGTTTGGGTCTCGATCAGCCC. This chain links TRBV12-5 with TRBJ1-5, with unresolved D. The CDR3 end lies 3 residues beyond the end of the read and is filled in from the germline J gene. Germline CDR1 LGHNT, CDR2 FRNRAP. The length of the CDR3 is 13 residues. The V and J ends lost 1 base and 5 bases respectively, with 6 bases between them.

In its sample, this clone was seen many times. Sequencing ends 3 residues short of the CDR3 end; the germline J gene provides the rest. The J gene is TRBJ1-1, the V gene TRBV6-2 or TRBV6-3, with D maybe TRBD1 (5 bases). CDR1 and CDR2 (germline): MNHEY, SVGEGT. The CDR3 consists of 15 residues. This CDR3 reads CASSNTPPRGGGAFF. CDR3 bases read: TGTGCCAGCAGCAACACCCCTCCGAGGGGAGGTGGA.

This clone has at least ten counts. The covered CDR3 bases are TGTGCCTGGACAGCGGGGAGCTCCTACAATGAG. As protein: CAWTAGSSYNE. The full CDR3 protein is CAWTAGSSYNEQFF. The V call is TRBV30, the J call TRBJ2-1; 7 bases line up with TRBD2. Coverage ceases 3 residues before the CDR3 finishes, and the germline J gene fills in the end. J was trimmed by 0 bases and V by 4 bases; bases with no gene match: 3. CDR1 and CDR2 (germline): GTSNPN, SVGIG (reference sequence). This CDR3 region has 14 residues.

This clone was observed at least ten times. The CDR3 DNA, read in part, is TGTGCCAGCAGGCGACAGGGGCGAAGGGAA. Protein product: CASRRQGRRE. The complete CDR3 reads CASRRQGRREAFF. V usage is TRBV5-6 and J usage is TRBJ1-1; 8 positions match TRBD1. The read gets to within 3 residues of the CDR3 end, and the germline J gene fills in the rest. Per the germline V gene, CDR1 is SGHDT and CDR2 is YYEEEE. The CDR3 totals 13 residues.

This clone was picked up many times. From the germline J gene comes the end of the CDR3, since the read stops 3 residues before it. The chain links TRBV19 to TRBJ1-5, with D possibly TRBD1 on 6 matching bases. Germline assignment: CDR1 LNHDA and CDR2 SQIVND (reference sequence). The CDR3 has 20 amino acids. V dropped 3 bases and J dropped 3 bases, with 27 bases sitting between them. Incomplete CDR3 DNA: TGTGCCAGTAGTATCGAGAACCGGGACACCAAATGGGGTATCAATCAGCCC. This encodes CASSIENRDTKWGINQP. The entire CDR3 reads CASSIENRDTKWGINQPQHF.

This clone has at least ten counts. A read error may account for a junction end that differs from germline. The sequenced fragment ends 3 residues before the CDR3 boundary, so the rest is inferred from the germline J gene. The chain couples TRBV4-2 to TRBJ2-5, with TRBD1 as a possible D gene (5 bases). This CDR3 region has 13 residues. Germline CDR1 is LGHNA and CDR2 is YNFKEQ. CDR3 amino acids: CASSEDSEETQYF. CDR3 DNA, as far as it was read: TGCGCCAGCAGCGAAGACAGCGAAGAGACC.

This clone was seen repeatedly, ten times or more. The sequenced fragment ends 3 residues before the CDR3 boundary, so the rest is inferred from the germline J gene. The V and J genes are TRBV4-2 and TRBJ1-1; 11 nucleotides match TRBD1. The V gene's germline CDR1 is LGHNA and CDR2 YNFKEQ. The length of the CDR3 is 16 residues. Trimming at V came to 4 bases and at J to 3 bases, leaving 7 bases not matched to a gene. The CDR3: CASSLGTGGRYTEAFF. CDR3 DNA (partial): TGTGCCAGCAGCCTCGGGACAGGGGGACGGTACACTGAA.